The 6 T cell receptor beta chains given below trace back to one sample, sequenced in a study of blood T cell repertoires in COVID-19. Sequencing was performed with immunoSEQ multiplex PCR; in TCRdb, only in-frame clones are kept and a portion is missing. The sample lists fewer than 250,000 clones, approximately 83% seen once, with approximately 4% in the top ten. Sample: PBMCs or T cells enriched from blood (not recorded which). All receptors come from a woman aged 40 to 49 who had been exposed to COVID-19.

The J gene is TRBJ1-5, the V gene TRBV5-5; no reliable D call. CDR1 SGHKS and CDR2 YYEKEE come from the germline V gene (reference sequence). Trimming removed 2 bases from V and 7 bases from J, with 10 bases in between. The CDR3 is 13 residues long. In DNA, the CDR3 is TGTGCCAGCAGCTTAGAAGATGGCCAGCCCCAGCATTTT. The encoded protein is CASSLEDGQPQHF. Based on the CDR3 plus reference TRBV5-5 and TRBJ1-5, the full variable domain is DAGVTQSPTHLIKTRGQQVTLRCSPISGHKSVSWYQQVLGQGPQFIFQYYEKEERGRGNFPDRFSARQFPNYSSELNVNALLLGDSALYLCASSLEDGQPQHFGDGTRLSIL.

This clone occurred once. The chain links TRBV28 to TRBJ1-1, with 10 positions matching TRBD1. In germline, CDR1 is MDHEN, CDR2 SYDVKM. The CDR3 has 15 amino acids. After removal of 7 bases from V and 11 bases from J, the junction contained 16 bases not matched to a gene. DNA of the CDR3: TGTGCCAGCATGAAAGTTACCGGGACAGGGGCAAACGCTTTCTTT. Encoded protein: CASMKVTGTGANAFF.

The chain's CDR3 is CASSLGAGSNEKLFF. CDR3 DNA: TGTGCCAGCAGTTTAGGGGCGGGGTCTAATGAAAAACTGTTTTTT. The rearrangement uses TRBV27 and TRBJ1-4; D may be TRBD1 (5 bases). The CDR3 contains 15 residues. The V gene's germline CDR1 is MNHEY and CDR2 SMNVEV (reference sequence). The V end lost 2 bases, the J end lost 3 bases, and 10 bases lay between the germline ends.

The rearrangement uses TRBV29-1 and TRBJ2-2, with D possibly matching TRBD2 (6 bases). The germline gives CDR1 SQVTM, CDR2 ANQGSEA. V was cut by 7 bases and J by 3 bases, with 9 bases left in between. The CDR3 has 12 amino acids. In nucleotides, the CDR3 is TGCAGCGGGACTACGGACACCGGGGAGCTGTTTTTT. Translating gives CSGTTDTGELFF.

In its sample, this clone was seen once. V usage is TRBV5-1 and J usage is TRBJ2-7; D not resolved. Germline-derived CDR1 and CDR2 are SGHRS and YFSETQ. With 5 bases removed from V and 3 bases from J, the gap between germline ends came to 9 bases. The CDR3 spans 12 residues. CDR3 DNA: TGCGCCAGCAGTCGCGATGGCTACGAGCAGTACTTC. Residues: CASSRDGYEQYF.

This chain links TRBV5-4 with TRBJ2-7; no definite D call. The CDR3 totals 12 residues. Germline values: CDR1 SGHNT, CDR2 YYREEE (reference sequence). V lost 8 bases to trimming and J lost 7 bases, with 16 bases between them. CDR3 residues: CARGLDGGEQYF. The CDR3 coding sequence is TGTGCCAGGGGCCTTGATGGTGGGGAGCAGTACTTC.